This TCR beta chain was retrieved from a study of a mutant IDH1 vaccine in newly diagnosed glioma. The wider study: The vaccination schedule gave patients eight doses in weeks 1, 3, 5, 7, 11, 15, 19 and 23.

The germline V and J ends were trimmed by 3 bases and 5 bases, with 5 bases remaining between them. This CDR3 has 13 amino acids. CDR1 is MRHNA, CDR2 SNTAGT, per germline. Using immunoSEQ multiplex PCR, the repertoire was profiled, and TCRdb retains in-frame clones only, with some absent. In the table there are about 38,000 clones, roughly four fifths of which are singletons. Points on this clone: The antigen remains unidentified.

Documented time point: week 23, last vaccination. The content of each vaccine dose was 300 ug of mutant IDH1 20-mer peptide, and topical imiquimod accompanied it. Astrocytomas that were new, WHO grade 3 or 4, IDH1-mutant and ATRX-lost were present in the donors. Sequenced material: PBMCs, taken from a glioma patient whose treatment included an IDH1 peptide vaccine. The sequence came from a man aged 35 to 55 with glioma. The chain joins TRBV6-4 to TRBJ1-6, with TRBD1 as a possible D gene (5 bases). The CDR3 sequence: CASSEGDNSPLHF. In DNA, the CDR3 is TGTGCCAGCAGTGAAGGGGATAATTCACCCCTCCACTTT.